This T cell receptor (beta chain) was observed in a study of neurological immune-mediated disorders (dated by TCRdb to between 2018 and 2021). Context from the whole study: Among the 35 or so multiple sclerosis patients, around 31 had relapsing-remitting MS and 3 had secondary progressive MS. Peripheral blood TCR-beta repertoires from patients with HTLV-I-associated myelopathy (HAM/TSP), patients with multiple sclerosis, and healthy controls were compared in the study using UMI-based sequencing. The approximately 100 TCR-beta libraries included longitudinal samples, technical triplicates and paired sorted CD4+ and CD8+ T-cell subsets alongside PBMC samples. The cohort included about 70 subjects: about 15 with HAM/TSP, about 34 with multiple sclerosis, and about 20 healthy controls.

On the study overall, not on this receptor specifically: The MS cluster was not associated with any clinical or MRI features, and the authors stated that larger cohorts are needed. Across subjects, expanded clones never shared an identical CDR3 amino acid sequence, which suggests that the TCR-beta repertoires in every group were private. Repertoires from 18 of 34 MS patients were grouped by phylogenetic analysis into a cluster of related CDR3 sequences, suggesting a possible repertoire-level signature. TCR clonal expansion was highest in HAM/TSP patients and lowest in MS patients, with MS patients falling below even healthy controls.

This clonotype was picked up many times. The specificity of this receptor is unknown. No much larger clone exists at a distance of one base, and base qualities are not known. cDNA synthesis used template-switch 5'RACE with a primer carrying a 10-nucleotide random unique molecular identifier tagging each TCR transcript. Over 170 million TCR-beta sequences, covering 15-18 subjects, were produced in each sequencing run. The RNeasy kit was used for extraction of total RNA. The KAPA Real-time Library Amplification kit was used to amplify TCR-beta VDJ regions with primers for the TCR constant region and the 5'RACE anchor. Sample indexes and Illumina adaptors were added in a first PCR, after which library yield was increased in a second PCR. After Ampure bead purification, the TCR product of roughly 650 bp was size-selected on a 2% E-gel SizeSelection system. Before pooling, library quality was assessed on a Bioanalyzer, concentration was determined with Qubit, and library quantification was performed with the Kapa Library Quantification kit. Libraries were sequenced paired-end 2 x 150 bp on an Illumina HiSeq 2500. To increase sequence diversity, about 23-32% phiX was spiked into each library pool. The authors' pipeline ran thus. Quality-filtered reads were processed with the UMI-based MiGEC pipeline, and over 90% of raw TCR sequences were removed by the MiGEC pipeline during error correction. IMGT germline references were used for alignment of VDJ genes, and clonotypes were defined by a unique CDR3 amino acid sequence together with V-J genes. Clonal expansion, Shannon diversity and CDR3 relatedness (CalcPairwiseDistances, ClusterSamples) were evaluated with VDJtools, and phylogenetic trees were built with CLCbio workbench. Using coefficient-of-variation modelling across technical triplicates, the study counted a clone as expanded if it had at least 8 unique UMIs. TCRdb handled the public reads itself, with Q25 trimming in fastp and clone calling in MiXCR, and kept productive beta chains. Each entry is one CDR3 protein sequence, shown with its most common DNA and genes. These V and J calls originate from TCRdb's pipeline instead of the authors' own analysis. This sample holds roughly 76,000 distinct CDR3 sequences; about 3% were observed only once. The ten top clones hold 4.5% to 6.5% of the sample.

Based on the germline V gene (reference sequence), the CDR1 and CDR2 sequences are DFQATT and SNEGSKA. Including the terminal cysteine and phenylalanine, the CDR3 comprises 12 residues. Only CDR3 DNA remains: 36 bases, in frame from the first base. A distance of 9 bases separates the germline ends of V and J, which lose 2 bases and 5 bases respectively. For unsorted PBMC libraries, 2 million PBMCs were used after storage in RNAlater at -80 degrees C until RNA extraction. The multiple sclerosis patients were enrolled in a US clinical protocol that used magnetic resonance imaging to evaluate disease progression. Peripheral blood was subjected to Ficoll-Hypaque density gradient centrifugation to isolate PBMCs, which were then cryopreserved in liquid nitrogen.

The rearranged segments are TRBV20-1 and TRBJ2-5; the D gene cannot be resolved reliably. This sequence originates from a woman aged 45-65 years with multiple sclerosis. Sequenced sample: PBMCs. The sequenced DNA is TGCAGTGCTAGACCAGGTGGTGAGACCCAGTACTTC. It encodes CSARPGGETQYF.